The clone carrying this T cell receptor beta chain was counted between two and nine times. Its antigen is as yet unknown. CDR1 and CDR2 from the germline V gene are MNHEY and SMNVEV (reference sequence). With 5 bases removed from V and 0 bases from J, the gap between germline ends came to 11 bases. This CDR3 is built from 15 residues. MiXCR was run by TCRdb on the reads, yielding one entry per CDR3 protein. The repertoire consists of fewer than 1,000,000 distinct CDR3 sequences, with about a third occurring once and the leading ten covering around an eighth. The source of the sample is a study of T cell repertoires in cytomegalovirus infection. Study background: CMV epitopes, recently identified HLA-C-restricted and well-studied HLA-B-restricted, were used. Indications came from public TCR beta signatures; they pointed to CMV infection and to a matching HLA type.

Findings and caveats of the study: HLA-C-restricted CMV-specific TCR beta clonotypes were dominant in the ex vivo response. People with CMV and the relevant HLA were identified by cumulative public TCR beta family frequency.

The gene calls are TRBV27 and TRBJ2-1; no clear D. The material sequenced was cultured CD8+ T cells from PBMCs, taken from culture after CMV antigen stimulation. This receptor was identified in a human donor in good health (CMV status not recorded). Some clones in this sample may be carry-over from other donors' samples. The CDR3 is CASSPHLSSYNEQFF. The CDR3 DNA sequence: TGTGCCAGCAGTCCCCATTTAAGCTCCTACAATGAGCAGTTCTTC.